The rows below give T cell receptor beta chains drawn from one sample of a study of blood T cell repertoires in COVID-19. Assay: immunoSEQ multiplex PCR; the TCRdb copy retains only in-frame clones and omits some. The top ten hold approximately 10% of the sample, which has 150,000 to 200,000 clones, 75% to 85% seen once. The source material was peripheral blood. The source of these receptors is a middle-aged woman with COVID-19, enrolled during active disease. Both conserved end residues are part of each CDR3. Fields, in order: J gene, V gene, D gene, clone size, CDR3 protein, CDR3 DNA. D genes are given only for firm matches. Some rows mark clone size as missing; the rest say once, few, many or name a class of expanded clone.

>TRBJ1-1|TRBV14|.|.
CASSRQLNTEAFF
TGTGCCAGCAGCAGACAGCTGAACACTGAAGCTTTCTTT
>TRBJ1-6|TRBV5-6|.|.
CASSLAVNGNSPLHF
TGTGCCAGCAGCTTGGCGGTAAACGGTAATTCACCCCTCCACTTT
>TRBJ2-3|TRBV18|.|.
CASSLSTDTQYF
TGTGCCAGCTCACTAAGCACAGATACGCAGTATTTT
>TRBJ2-3|TRBV27|.|.
CASSPRLVVITDTQYF
TGTGCCAGCAGCCCAAGACTAGTCGTAATCACAGATACGCAGTATTTT
>TRBJ1-5|TRBV27|.|.
CASSDGGRQPQHF
TGTGCCAGCAGCGACGGAGGCAGGCAGCCCCAGCATTTT
>TRBJ2-1|TRBV18|.|.
CASTRGNEQFF
TGTGCCAGCACAAGAGGTAATGAGCAGTTCTTC
>TRBJ2-1|TRBV7-9|TRBD1|once
CASSRYREQGAYNEQFF
TGTGCCAGCAGCCGCTATAGGGAACAGGGGGCTTACAATGAGCAGTTCTTC
>TRBJ1-2|TRBV29-1|TRBD1|.
CSVGTGADYGYTF
TGCAGCGTTGGGACAGGGGCGGACTATGGCTACACCTTC
>TRBJ2-4|TRBV4-1|.|many
CASSQDRWAQNIQYF
TGCGCCAGCAGCCAAGACAGGTGGGCACAAAACATTCAGTACTTC
>TRBJ2-5|TRBV12-3/TRBV12-4|.|.
CASSSDYSGTQYF
TGTGCCAGCAGCTCGGACTATTCTGGGACCCAGTACTTC
>TRBJ1-5|TRBV19|.|.
CASSRRQTVSNQPQHF
TGTGCCAGTAGTCGACGCCAGACAGTTAGCAATCAGCCCCAGCATTTT
>TRBJ2-7|TRBV7-2|.|.
CASSLVQGPYEQYF
TGTGCCAGCAGCTTAGTTCAGGGTCCCTACGAGCAGTACTTC
>TRBJ2-3|TRBV29-1|TRBD1|.
CSVDNTGTGKTDTQYF
TGCAGCGTTGACAATACCGGGACAGGGAAGACAGATACGCAGTATTTT
>TRBJ1-5|TRBV28|.|.
CASTGVSNQPQHF
TGTGCCAGCACCGGAGTTAGCAATCAGCCCCAGCATTTT
>TRBJ2-1|TRBV6-4|TRBD2|.
CASSDGSGGRNEQFF
TGTGCCAGCAGTGACGGTTCCGGCGGGAGGAATGAGCAGTTCTTC
>TRBJ2-3|TRBV7-9|TRBD2|.
CASFPGGDTQYF
TGTGCCAGCTTCCCGGGGGGGGATACGCAGTATTTT
>TRBJ2-2|TRBV6-1|TRBD1|.
CASSEAGGTGRNTGELFF
TGTGCCAGCAGTGAAGCCGGGGGGACAGGGCGGAACACCGGGGAGCTGTTTTTT
>TRBJ1-2|TRBV29-1|.|.
CSVLTGQSYGYTF
TGCAGCGTTCTCACTGGACAGAGCTATGGCTACACCTTC
>TRBJ1-2|TRBV7-2|TRBD1|.
CASSLGQRSYGYTF
TGTGCCAGCAGCTTGGGACAGAGATCCTATGGCTACACCTTC
>TRBJ1-5|TRBV15|.|.
CATSVNSNQPQHF
TGTGCCACCAGCGTAAATAGCAATCAGCCCCAGCATTTT
>TRBJ2-5|TRBV4-1|TRBD2|.
CASSQDRSGRITETQYF
TGCGCCAGCAGCCAAGATCGGAGCGGGAGGATTACGGAGACCCAGTACTTC
>TRBJ1-4|TRBV28|.|few
CASSLSYPAPKLFF
TGTGCCAGCAGTCTGAGTTACCCCGCACCGAAACTGTTTTTT
>TRBJ1-6|TRBV27|.|.
CASSFGSDSPLHF
TGTGCCAGCAGTTTCGGGTCGGATTCACCCCTCCACTTT
>TRBJ1-2|TRBV4-2|.|few
CASSHPLAGTSNYGYTF
TGTGCCAGCAGCCATCCTTTAGCGGGGACGTCTAACTATGGCTACACCTTC
>TRBJ2-7|TRBV5-1|.|.
CASSIQTGYEQYF
TGCGCCAGCAGCATACAGACCGGTTACGAGCAGTACTTC
>TRBJ2-5|TRBV15|TRBD2|.
CATSREGTSGGETQYF
TGTGCCACCAGCAGAGAGGGAACTAGCGGGGGGGAGACCCAGTACTTC
>TRBJ1-2|TRBV3-1/TRBV3-2|.|.
CASSQVSRSPNYGYTF
TGTGCCAGCAGCCAAGTTTCGAGGTCCCCTAACTATGGCTACACCTTC
>TRBJ2-1|TRBV25-1|TRBD1|.
CASSEYGGQGANEQFF
TGTGCCAGCAGTGAATACGGTGGCCAGGGGGCGAATGAGCAGTTCTTC
>TRBJ2-1|TRBV5-1|TRBD2|.
CASSFGTSGRAGNEQFF
TGCGCCAGCAGCTTTGGGACTAGCGGGAGAGCCGGCAATGAGCAGTTCTTC
>TRBJ2-5|TRBV19|TRBD2|.
CASNWGSGGSSETQYF
TGTGCCAGTAACTGGGGTAGCGGGGGCAGTTCAGAGACCCAGTACTTC
>TRBJ2-1|TRBV28|TRBD2|.
CASSSTSAEQFF
TGTGCCAGCAGTTCGACTAGCGCTGAGCAGTTCTTC
>TRBJ2-7|TRBV28|.|.
CASRAGGYDSYEQYF
TGTGCCAGCAGGGCCGGGGGTTACGACTCCTACGAGCAGTACTTC
>TRBJ2-1|TRBV11-2|.|.
CASSLVKWRPSAEQFF
TGTGCCAGCAGCTTAGTGAAATGGAGACCGTCAGCTGAGCAGTTCTTC
>TRBJ1-2|TRBV6-5|.|few
CASRSPPPVYGYTF
TGTGCCAGCAGGAGCCCGCCTCCGGTCTATGGCTACACCTTC
>TRBJ1-5|TRBV7-8|.|.
CASSLGTLEPQHF
TGTGCCAGCAGCTTAGGGACTCTGGAGCCCCAGCATTTT
>TRBJ1-2|TRBV7-6|.|.
CASSLVGGAGPRAYTF
TGTGCCAGCAGCTTAGTCGGGGGGGCCGGGCCACGGGCCTACACCTTC
>TRBJ2-1|TRBV11-2|TRBD2|.
CASSVTSGGVSSSYNEQFF
TGTGCCAGCAGCGTAACTAGCGGGGGGGTATCGAGCTCCTACAATGAGCAGTTCTTC
>TRBJ2-2|TRBV11-3|.|.
CASRPGSADTGELFF
TGTGCCAGCAGACCGGGGAGTGCGGACACCGGGGAGCTGTTTTTT
>TRBJ2-3|TRBV2|.|.
CASSESRFSTDTQYF
TGTGCCAGCAGTGAAAGCAGGTTTAGCACAGATACGCAGTATTTT
>TRBJ2-3|TRBV13|.|.
CASSLSADTQYF
TGTGCCAGCAGCTTGTCGGCAGATACGCAGTATTTT
>TRBJ1-4|TRBV7-2|.|few
CASSLEGQINEKLFF
TGTGCCAGCAGCTTAGAAGGACAGATTAATGAAAAACTGTTTTTT
>TRBJ2-1|TRBV9|.|.
CASSVTSSGNNEQFF
TGTGCCAGCAGCGTAACCTCGTCAGGGAACAATGAGCAGTTCTTC
>TRBJ1-1|TRBV30|.|.
CAWSVYRDAFF
TGTGCCTGGAGTGTTTACAGGGACGCTTTCTTT
>TRBJ2-7|TRBV2|.|.
CACGRGGSYEQYF
TGTGCCTGTGGTAGGGGAGGCTCCTACGAGCAGTACTTC
>TRBJ2-4|TRBV19|.|.
CATSPGIQNIQYF
TGTGCCACCTCACCGGGAATTCAAAACATTCAGTACTTC
>TRBJ1-6|TRBV10-2|.|.
CASRAGESPLHF
TGCGCCAGCAGAGCCGGAGAGTCACCCCTCCACTTT
>TRBJ1-1|TRBV30|TRBD1|.
CAWSVRQGARTEAFF
TGTGCCTGGAGTGTTAGACAGGGGGCGCGAACTGAAGCTTTCTTT
>TRBJ2-5|TRBV18|.|few
CASSPPGEETQYF
TGTGCCAGCTCACCACCGGGCGAAGAGACCCAGTACTTC
>TRBJ2-7|TRBV11-2|.|few
CASSLRTTYEQYF
TGTGCCAGCAGCTTAAGGACAACCTACGAGCAGTACTTC
>TRBJ2-1|TRBV4-1|.|.
CASSQEIFLRNEQFF
TGCGCCAGCAGCCAAGAGATATTCCTTCGGAATGAGCAGTTCTTC
>TRBJ1-1|TRBV6-5|.|few
CASSQPGYTEAFF
TGTGCCAGCAGCCAACCGGGGTATACTGAAGCTTTCTTT
>TRBJ2-3|TRBV5-1|.|.
CASSLSSPTDTQYF
TGCGCCAGCAGCTTGAGTAGCCCAACCGATACGCAGTATTTT
>TRBJ2-3|TRBV7-3|.|few
CASKAGQPTDTQYF
TGTGCCAGCAAGGCGGGACAGCCCACAGATACGCAGTATTTT